This T cell receptor beta chain derives from a study of shared clonotypes between healthy human individuals. About the research overall: Three CD4 naive, three CD4 memory, two CD8 naive and one CD8 memory plate were used per donor.

The method was immunoSEQ multiplex PCR; TCRdb's version includes in-frame clones alone and lacks a portion of them. Of approximately 700,000 clones in the sample, 55% to 85% are singletons; the top ten hold 1.5% to 2%. The CDR3 contains 14 residues. Trimming cost V 3 bases and J 7 bases; bases outside gene matches: 5. Per germline, CDR1 LNHDA and CDR2 SQIVND (reference sequence). Sequencing was performed on memory CD4+ T cells sorted from blood. This sample's subset: CD45RA-negative fraction. This clonotype originated in a woman aged 25 to 39 in good health. The chain joins TRBV19 to TRBJ2-2; 7 bases match TRBD2. The chain's CDR3 is CASSISGMGGELFF. In DNA form, the CDR3 reads TGTGCCAGTAGTATCAGCGGGATGGGCGGGGAGCTGTTTTTT.